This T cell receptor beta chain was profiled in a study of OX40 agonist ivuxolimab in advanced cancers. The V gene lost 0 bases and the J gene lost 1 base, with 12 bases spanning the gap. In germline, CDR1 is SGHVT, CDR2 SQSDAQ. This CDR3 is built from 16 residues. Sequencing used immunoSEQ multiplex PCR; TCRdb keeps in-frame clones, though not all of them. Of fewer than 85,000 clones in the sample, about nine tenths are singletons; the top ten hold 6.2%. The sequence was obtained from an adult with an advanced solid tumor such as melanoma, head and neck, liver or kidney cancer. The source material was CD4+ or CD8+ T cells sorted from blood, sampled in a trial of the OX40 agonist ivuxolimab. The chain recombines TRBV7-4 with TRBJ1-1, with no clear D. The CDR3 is CASSLALGHKNTEAFF. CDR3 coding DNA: TGTGCCAGCAGCTTAGCGCTCGGCCACAAGAACACTGAAGCTTTCTTT.